This T cell receptor (beta chain) was recovered during a study of Ad26.COV2.S vaccination and SARS-CoV-2 variants. Overall study: Trial arm assignment for the donor was COV1001 Ad26.COV2.S. General observations from the study: Spike-specific TCR breadth was greater after Ad26.COV2.S than placebo. TCR breadth and depth analyses may have underestimated total T cell responses.

Treatment: some 20 received Ad26.COV2.S at low or high dose, single or two shots; about five received placebo; per-sample allocation not given. Specimens were obtained on day 63 following the first vaccine or placebo injection. Cohort 1b enrolled adults aged 18-55 years in Boston. TCRdb's table, derived via immunoSEQ multiplex PCR, lists solely in-frame clones and lacks some. The sample includes about 370,000 clones, approximately 89% seen only once; the top ten take over 1.5%. About this clone: No antigen is known for it.

The germline CDR1 and CDR2 sequences are LGHNA and YNFKEQ. Trimming took off 0 bases at V and 13 bases at J, with 9 bases between the two ends. The CDR3 runs 12 residues. The origin of this receptor is a person between 18 and 59 years old who received the Ad26.COV2.S COVID-19 vaccine or a placebo. The V call is TRBV4-2, the J call TRBJ1-4; D gene unclear. The sample in question was peripheral blood, obtained in a trial of Ad26.COV2.S vaccine versus placebo. CDR3 in amino acids: CASSQDQQGLFF. The CDR3 nucleotides read TGTGCCAGCAGCCAAGATCAACAAGGACTGTTTTTT.